This T cell receptor beta chain was sequenced in a study of blood T cell repertoires in COVID-19. Study-level background: The analysed material was cDNA or gDNA that came from T cells, B-cell-depleted T cells, or PBMCs.

The V and J ends lost 5 bases and 2 bases respectively, with 18 bases between them. Germline assignment: CDR1 MNHEY and CDR2 SMNVEV (reference sequence). The CDR3 has 16 residues. Method: immunoSEQ multiplex PCR; TCRdb's copy keeps in-frame clones and lacks some. Of 100,000 to 130,000 clones listed, about four fifths are singletons. The chain joins TRBV27 to TRBJ1-2, with D possibly matching TRBD1 (6 bases). Sequenced: peripheral blood. This receptor was obtained from a woman between 65 and 79 years old with acute or convalescent COVID-19. Here the CDR3 reads CASSPSPGERNYGYTF. The CDR3 coding sequence is TGTGCCAGCAGTCCCTCCCCAGGGGAAAGAAACTATGGCTACACCTTC.